Listed below are T cell receptor beta chains from one sample, sequenced in a study of graft-versus-host responses after intestinal transplantation. Which antigens these TCRs recognize remains unknown. TCRdb's copy holds only in-frame clones and misses some; the assay was immunoSEQ multiplex PCR. In the table there are about 51,000 clones, around 89% of which are singletons. The starting material was unstimulated CD4+ T cells sorted from spleen or lymph node cells, obtained before transplant. These receptors all stem from a human donor who was the organ donor for an intestinal transplant. CDR3s include the opening cysteine and the closing phenylalanine or tryptophan. The order of the fields is J gene, clone size, D gene, V gene, CDR3 protein, CDR3 DNA. D genes are given only for firm matches. Size is omitted from some rows. Given values are once, few, many or a class for expanded clones.

TRBJ1-1	NA	TRBD1	TRBV7-2	CASSLTGGTEAFF	TGTGCCAGCAGCTTAACAGGGGGCACTGAAGCTTTCTTT
TRBJ2-2	NA	NA	TRBV10-3	CAIRNSGVNTGELFF	TGTGCCATCAGGAACAGCGGAGTAAACACCGGGGAGCTGTTTTTT
TRBJ2-1	NA	TRBD2	TRBV6-4	CASRGASGSADEQFF	TGTGCCAGCAGAGGGGCTAGCGGGAGCGCGGATGAGCAGTTCTTC
TRBJ1-2	NA	NA	TRBV5-1	CASSLAGSLSYGYTF	TGCGCCAGCAGCTTGGCCGGGAGCCTGAGCTATGGCTACACCTTC
TRBJ1-2	NA	TRBD1	TRBV10-3	CAISTRTGTGGPVNYGYTF	TGTGCCATCAGTACTCGCACCGGGACAGGGGGCCCGGTTAACTATGGCTACACCTTC
TRBJ1-1	few	NA	TRBV25-1	CASSESQGGLEAFF	TGTGCCAGCAGTGAATCTCAGGGAGGATTAGAAGCTTTCTTT
TRBJ2-1	NA	TRBD2	TRBV5-5	CASRAGGTGGYNEQFF	TGTGCCAGCAGGGCGGGGGGCACCGGGGGATACAATGAGCAGTTCTTC
TRBJ2-1	NA	NA	TRBV30	CAFEDSYSYNEQFF	TGTGCCTTTGAGGACTCGTATTCTTACAATGAGCAGTTCTTC
TRBJ1-5	NA	NA	TRBV28	CASSFPGGSNQPQHF	TGTGCCAGCAGTTTCCCCGGGGGTAGCAATCAGCCCCAGCATTTT
TRBJ2-4	NA	NA	TRBV30	CAWSGRGLRNIQYF	TGTGCCTGGAGTGGGAGAGGGCTGCGAAACATTCAGTACTTC
TRBJ1-1	NA	NA	TRBV6-6	CASSSKNTEAFF	TGTGCCAGCAGTTCCAAAAACACTGAAGCTTTCTTT
TRBJ2-1	NA	TRBD2	TRBV4-1	CASSRRLAETYNEQFF	TGCGCCAGCAGCCGCCGACTAGCGGAGACTTACAATGAGCAGTTCTTC
TRBJ2-3	NA	TRBD2	TRBV9	CASSALKLAGGSDTQYF	TGTGCCAGCAGCGCCCTTAAGCTAGCGGGGGGCTCCGATACGCAGTATTTT
TRBJ2-1	NA	TRBD2	TRBV4-2	CASSSPSGRAAGEQFF	TGTGCCAGCAGCTCCCCTAGCGGGAGGGCCGCAGGTGAGCAGTTCTTC
TRBJ1-5	once	NA	TRBV28	CASSLWGTGDRDQHF	TGTGCCAGCAGTTTATGGGGGACGGGGGATCGTGACCAGCATTTT
TRBJ2-5	NA	NA	TRBV28	CASTMTGIEETQYF	TGTGCCAGCACGATGACGGGGATTGAAGAGACCCAGTACTTC
TRBJ1-1	NA	NA	TRBV5-1	CASSKGDTYTEAFF	TGCGCCAGCAGCAAAGGGGACACCTACACTGAAGCTTTCTTT
TRBJ2-2	NA	TRBD2	TRBV30	CAWSRGLALTGELFF	TGTGCCTGGAGTAGGGGACTAGCGTTGACCGGGGAGCTGTTTTTT
TRBJ1-5	NA	TRBD1	TRBV15	CATSRDYGQGMPQHF	TGTGCCACCAGCAGAGATTATGGACAGGGGATGCCCCAGCATTTT
TRBJ1-5	NA	NA	TRBV15	CATSRDFSSGNQPQHF	TGTGCCACCAGCAGAGATTTCTCTTCGGGGAATCAGCCCCAGCATTTT